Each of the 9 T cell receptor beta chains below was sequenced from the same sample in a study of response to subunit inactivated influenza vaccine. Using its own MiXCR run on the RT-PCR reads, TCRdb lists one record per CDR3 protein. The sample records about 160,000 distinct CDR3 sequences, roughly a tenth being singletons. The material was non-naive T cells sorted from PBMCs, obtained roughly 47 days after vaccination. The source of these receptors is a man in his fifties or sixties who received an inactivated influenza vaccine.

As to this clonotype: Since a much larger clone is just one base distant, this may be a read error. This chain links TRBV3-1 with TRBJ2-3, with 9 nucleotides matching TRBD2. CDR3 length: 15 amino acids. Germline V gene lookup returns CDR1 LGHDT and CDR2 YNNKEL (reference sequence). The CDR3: CASSPKGTSSDMQYF. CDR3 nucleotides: TGTGCCAGCAGTCCGAAGGGGACTAGCTCGGATATGCAGTATTTT.

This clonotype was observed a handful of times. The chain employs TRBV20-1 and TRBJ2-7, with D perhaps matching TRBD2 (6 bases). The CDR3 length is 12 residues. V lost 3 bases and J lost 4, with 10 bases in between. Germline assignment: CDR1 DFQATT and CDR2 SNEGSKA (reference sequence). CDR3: CSASGSRYEQYF. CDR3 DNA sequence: TGCAGTGCTAGCGGGAGTAGGTACGAGCAGTACTTC.

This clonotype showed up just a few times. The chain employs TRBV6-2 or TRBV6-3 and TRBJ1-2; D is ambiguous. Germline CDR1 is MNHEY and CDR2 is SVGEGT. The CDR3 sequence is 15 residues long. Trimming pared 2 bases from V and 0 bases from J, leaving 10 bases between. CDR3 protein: CASSYVDVANYGYTF. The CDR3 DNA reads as TGTGCCAGCAGTTACGTGGACGTAGCTAACTATGGCTACACCTTC.

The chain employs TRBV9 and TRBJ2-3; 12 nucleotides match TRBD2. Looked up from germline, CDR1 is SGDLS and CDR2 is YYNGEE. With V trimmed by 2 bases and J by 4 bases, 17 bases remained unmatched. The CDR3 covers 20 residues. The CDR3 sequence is CASSVNPEGPSGRASDTQYF. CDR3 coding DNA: TGTGCCAGCAGCGTCAACCCTGAGGGACCTAGCGGGAGGGCGTCAGATACGCAGTATTTT.

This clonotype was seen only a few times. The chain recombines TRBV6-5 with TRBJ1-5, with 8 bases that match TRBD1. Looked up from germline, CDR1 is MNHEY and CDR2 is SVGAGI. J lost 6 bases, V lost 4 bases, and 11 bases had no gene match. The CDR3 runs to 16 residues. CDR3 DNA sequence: TGTGCCAGCAGTTTCCCGACAGGGGATGGAACTCAGCCCCAGCATTTT. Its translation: CASSFPTGDGTQPQHF.

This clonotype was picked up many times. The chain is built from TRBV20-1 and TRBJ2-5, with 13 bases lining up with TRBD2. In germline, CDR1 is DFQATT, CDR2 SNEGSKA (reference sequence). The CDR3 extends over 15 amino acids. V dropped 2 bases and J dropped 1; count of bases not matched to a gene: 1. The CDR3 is CSARWTSGGQETQYF. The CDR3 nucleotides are TGCAGTGCTAGATGGACTAGCGGGGGCCAAGAGACCCAGTACTTC.

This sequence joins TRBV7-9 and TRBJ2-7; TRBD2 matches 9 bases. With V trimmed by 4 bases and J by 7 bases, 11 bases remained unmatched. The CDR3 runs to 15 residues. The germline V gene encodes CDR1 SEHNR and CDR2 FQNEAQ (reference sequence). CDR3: CASSSPGTSLSEQYF. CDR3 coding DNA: TGTGCCAGCAGCTCCCCCGGGACTAGCCTTAGTGAGCAGTACTTC.

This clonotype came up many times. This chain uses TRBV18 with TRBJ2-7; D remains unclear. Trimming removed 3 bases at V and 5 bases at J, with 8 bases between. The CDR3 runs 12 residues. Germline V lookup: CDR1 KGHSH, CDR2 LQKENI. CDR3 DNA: TGTGCCAGCTCACCGGAAAGGAACGAGCAGTACTTC. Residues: CASSPERNEQYF.

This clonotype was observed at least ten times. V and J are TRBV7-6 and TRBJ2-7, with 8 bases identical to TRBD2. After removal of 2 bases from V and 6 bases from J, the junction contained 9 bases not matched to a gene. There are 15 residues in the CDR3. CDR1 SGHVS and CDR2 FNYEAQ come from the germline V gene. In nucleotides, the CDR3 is TGTGCCAGCAGCTTATATCGGGAGGGTGTAGGCGAGCAGTACTTC. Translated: CASSLYREGVGEQYF.